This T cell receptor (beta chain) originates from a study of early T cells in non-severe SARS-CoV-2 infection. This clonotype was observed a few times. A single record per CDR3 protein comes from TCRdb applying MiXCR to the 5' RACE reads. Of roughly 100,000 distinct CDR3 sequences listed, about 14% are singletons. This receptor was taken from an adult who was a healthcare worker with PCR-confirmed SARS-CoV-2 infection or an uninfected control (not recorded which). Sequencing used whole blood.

Here the CDR3 DNA reads TGTGCCAGCAGTGAAGGACTAGCGGGGGAAGGGGGCAATGAGCAGTTCTTC. Amino acid sequence: CASSEGLAGEGGNEQFF. The chain has TRBV6-1 and TRBJ2-1; 12 bases match TRBD2. Losses at the gene ends were 1 base for V and 6 bases for J; bases not matched to a gene: 7. The CDR3 runs 17 residues. Germline CDR1 reads MNHNS; CDR2 reads SASEGT.